Listed below are T cell receptor beta chains from one sample, sequenced in a study of T cell responses to AZD1222 COVID-19 vaccine. The table came from immunoSEQ multiplex PCR; TCRdb's copy has only in-frame clones and leaves some out. Among about 130,000 clones, over 65% were seen once, and the ten largest hold roughly 4%. This sample comprised peripheral blood, obtained on day 0 of AZD1222 vaccination. The receptors come from an adult in good health. CDR3s include the opening cysteine and the closing phenylalanine or tryptophan. Each record gives: D gene, V gene, clone size, J gene, CDR3 protein, CDR3 DNA. D genes are given only for firm matches. Where a row states a size, it is once, few, many or the class of an expanded clone; other rows omit it.

>NA|TRBV5-1|NA|TRBJ1-3
CASRGTISGNTIYF
TGCGCCAGCAGAGGGACGATCTCTGGAAACACCATATATTTT
>TRBD1|TRBV5-5|NA|TRBJ1-6
CASSLAPRQGAYSPLHF
TGTGCCAGCAGCTTGGCTCCGCGCCAGGGGGCCTATTCACCCCTCCACTTT
>TRBD1|TRBV7-9|NA|TRBJ1-6
CASSLAPPGQNNSPLHF
TGTGCCAGCAGCTTAGCGCCCCCGGGACAGAATAATTCACCCCTCCACTTT
>NA|TRBV5-1|NA|TRBJ2-5
CASSLTSTSETQYF
TGCGCCAGCAGCTTGACCAGCACGAGTGAGACCCAGTACTTC
>NA|TRBV19|NA|TRBJ1-1
CASSDPGGRKNTEAFF
TGTGCCAGTAGTGACCCGGGGGGCAGAAAGAACACTGAAGCTTTCTTT
>NA|TRBV5-1|NA|TRBJ1-1
CASSLYRNSLNTEAFF
TGCGCCAGCAGCTTGTATCGTAACAGCCTCAACACTGAAGCTTTCTTT
>NA|TRBV19|NA|TRBJ1-2
CASSRRTGTNYGYTF
TGTGCCAGTAGTCGCCGGACCGGGACGAACTATGGCTACACCTTC
>NA|TRBV5-1|few|TRBJ1-1
CASSLLGDSITEAFF
TGCGCCAGCAGCTTGCTGGGGGATTCGATCACTGAAGCTTTCTTT
>TRBD1|TRBV7-2|NA|TRBJ2-5
CASSRQSGQGTGLTQYF
TGTGCCAGCAGCCGCCAATCGGGACAGGGGACCGGACTGACCCAGTACTTC
>NA|TRBV4-1|once|TRBJ2-2
CASSQDGQGITAGELFF
TGCGCCAGCAGCCAAGATGGTCAGGGGATAACGGCCGGGGAGCTGTTTTTT
>NA|TRBV5-6|NA|TRBJ2-2
CASSLGETSTGELFF
TGTGCCAGCAGCTTGGGAGAAACCAGCACCGGGGAGCTGTTTTTT
>NA|TRBV28|NA|TRBJ1-4
CASRSGAATNEKLFF
TGTGCCAGCAGGTCGGGGGCCGCAACTAATGAAAAACTGTTTTTT
>NA|TRBV2|NA|TRBJ2-1
CASRVRDYEQFF
TGTGCCAGCAGGGTCAGGGATTATGAGCAGTTCTTC
>TRBD2|TRBV15|NA|TRBJ2-1
CATSRDGRLAGGSSYNEQFF
TGTGCCACCAGCAGAGATGGGAGACTAGCGGGGGGGAGCTCCTACAATGAGCAGTTCTTC
>NA|TRBV12-1|NA|TRBJ1-5
CASSFSVGTGSNQPQHF
NA
>NA|TRBV6-2/TRBV6-3|once|TRBJ1-5
CASSYNGQTAKNQPQHF
TGTGCCAGCAGTTACAATGGGCAGACAGCAAAGAATCAGCCCCAGCATTTT
>TRBD1|TRBV19|few|TRBJ1-6
CASSTPQGELNSPLHF
TGTGCCAGTAGTACCCCACAGGGGGAGCTTAATTCACCCCTCCACTTT
>NA|TRBV11-2|NA|TRBJ2-2
CASSYAIAGTGELFF
TGTGCCAGCAGCTATGCTATCGCGGGGACCGGGGAGCTGTTTTTT
>NA|TRBV5-8|NA|TRBJ2-2
CASTLLRGSGELFF
TGTGCCAGCACCCTCCTGCGGGGATCGGGGGAGCTGTTTTTT
>TRBD1|TRBV11-2|NA|TRBJ1-2
CASSMTGVLMDGYTF
TGTGCCAGCAGCATGACAGGGGTTCTTATGGATGGCTACACCTTC
>NA|TRBV28|NA|TRBJ2-7
CASSLGEYYEQYF
TGTGCCAGCAGTTTAGGTGAATACTACGAGCAGTACTTC
>TRBD2|TRBV2|few|TRBJ2-2
CASSYAGGGTGELFF
TGTGCCAGCAGTTATGCGGGGGGTGGCACCGGGGAGCTGTTTTTT
>NA|TRBV28|NA|TRBJ1-6
CASSTGPVSPLHF
TGTGCCAGCAGTACAGGGCCGGTTTCACCCCTCCACTTT
>NA|TRBV11-3|NA|TRBJ2-6
CASSLTSGANVLTF
TGTGCCAGCAGCTTGACCTCTGGGGCCAACGTCCTGACTTTC
>NA|TRBV24-1|NA|TRBJ1-1
CATSDYLNTEAFF
TGTGCCACCAGTGATTACCTGAACACTGAAGCTTTCTTT
>NA|TRBV15|NA|TRBJ1-5
CATSSYSGNQPQHF
TGTGCCACCAGCAGCTACAGTGGCAATCAGCCCCAGCATTTT
>TRBD1|TRBV5-6|NA|TRBJ1-2
CASSRTGFIHGYTF
TGTGCCAGCAGCAGGACAGGGTTTATCCATGGCTACACCTTC
>NA|TRBV28|NA|TRBJ1-3
CASREAMGGGSGNTIYF
TGTGCCAGCCGGGAGGCGATGGGGGGAGGCTCTGGAAACACCATATATTTT
>TRBD1|TRBV6-5|NA|TRBJ1-6
CASKWTGLNSPLHF
TGTGCCAGCAAATGGACAGGGCTTAATTCACCCCTCCACTTT
>NA|TRBV2|NA|TRBJ2-1
CASSERNEQFF
TGTGCCAGCAGCGAGAGAAATGAGCAGTTCTTC
>NA|TRBV5-8|NA|TRBJ1-5
CASSPWREGQPQHF
TGTGCCAGCAGCCCGTGGCGAGAAGGCCAGCCCCAGCATTTT
>NA|TRBV28|NA|TRBJ1-1
CASSPVGRHTEAFF
TGTGCCAGCAGCCCAGTAGGCAGACACACTGAAGCTTTCTTT
>NA|TRBV5-1|NA|TRBJ2-3
CASSPSPSSYRTDTQYF
TGCGCCAGCAGCCCGTCCCCCTCCTCCTACCGCACAGATACGCAGTATTTT
>NA|TRBV9|NA|TRBJ2-7
CASSVGIGAREQYF
TGTGCCAGCAGCGTAGGTATAGGGGCCCGCGAGCAGTACTTC
>NA|TRBV5-1|once|TRBJ1-1
CASSLTGFVTEAFF
TGCGCCAGCAGCTTGACAGGGTTCGTCACTGAAGCTTTCTTT
>TRBD2|TRBV5-1|NA|TRBJ2-1
CASSPGVAGNEQFF
TGCGCCAGCAGTCCGGGGGTAGCGGGGAATGAGCAGTTCTTC
>NA|TRBV3-1/TRBV3-2|NA|TRBJ1-1
CASSQVVSGAAEAFF
TGTGCCAGCAGCCAAGTGGTTAGTGGGGCCGCTGAAGCTTTCTTT
>NA|TRBV5-1|NA|TRBJ2-2
CASTLSGGTGELFF
TGCGCCAGCACCCTATCGGGTGGGACCGGGGAGCTGTTTTTT
>NA|TRBV5-1|few|TRBJ1-1
CASSLEPRNTEAFF
TGCGCCAGCAGCTTGGAACCGAGGAACACTGAAGCTTTCTTT
>TRBD1|TRBV9|NA|TRBJ1-2
CASSVGGGRGTGSGYTF
TGTGCCAGCAGCGTCGGAGGGGGACGAGGGACAGGGTCTGGCTACACCTTC
>NA|TRBV10-3|once|TRBJ2-2
CAAGTVNTGELFF
TGTGCCGCCGGGACGGTTAACACCGGGGAGCTGTTTTTT
>NA|TRBV5-1|NA|TRBJ1-2
CASSLVPPGDKGYTF
TGCGCCAGCAGCTTGGTTCCACCAGGGGATAAGGGCTACACCTTC
>TRBD1|TRBV11-2|NA|TRBJ2-7
CASSFGDRGRGSYEQYF
TGTGCCAGCAGCTTTGGGGACAGGGGACGTGGCTCCTACGAGCAGTACTTC
>NA|TRBV5-1|NA|TRBJ1-1
CASSLTGMNTEAFF
TGCGCCAGCAGCTTGACAGGGATGAACACTGAAGCTTTCTTT
>NA|TRBV4-1|few|TRBJ1-5
CASSQDPAAQPQHF
TGCGCCAGCAGCCAAGATCCAGCAGCTCAGCCCCAGCATTTT
>NA|TRBV5-6|NA|TRBJ2-3
CASSLILRGDTQYF
TGTGCCAGCAGCTTGATTCTTCGGGGGGATACGCAGTATTTT
>NA|TRBV5-6|few|TRBJ2-7
CASSTSGGSTSYEQYF
TGTGCCAGCAGCACCTCAGGGGGGTCTACCTCCTACGAGCAGTACTTC
>TRBD2|TRBV9|NA|TRBJ2-1
CASSGTGTTHNEQFF
TGTGCCAGCAGCGGTACCGGGACTACGCACAATGAGCAGTTCTTC
>TRBD1|TRBV28|NA|TRBJ2-7
CASSSGQGDRHEQYF
TGTGCCAGCAGTTCCGGACAGGGCGATCGGCACGAGCAGTACTTC
>NA|TRBV30|NA|TRBJ1-2
CAWSRGGYGYTF
TGTGCCTGGAGTAGGGGGGGCTATGGCTACACCTTC
>TRBD2|TRBV7-9|NA|TRBJ2-3
CASSLASGGTDTQYF
TGTGCCAGCAGCCTCGCGAGCGGGGGGACAGATACGCAGTATTTT
>NA|TRBV3-1/TRBV3-2|NA|TRBJ2-3
CASSQERPVSTDTQYF
TGTGCCAGCAGCCAAGAGAGGCCGGTAAGCACAGATACGCAGTATTTT
>NA|TRBV9|NA|TRBJ2-3
CASSVEGHTQYF
TGTGCCAGCAGCGTAGAGGGCCATACGCAGTATTTT
>NA|TRBV7-9|NA|TRBJ2-5
CASSLRKGEETQYF
TGTGCCAGCAGCTTAAGGAAAGGGGAAGAGACCCAGTACTTC
>TRBD2|TRBV3-1/TRBV3-2|few|TRBJ2-1
CASSRLAGAYNEQFF
TGTGCCAGCAGCCGGTTAGCGGGGGCCTACAATGAGCAGTTCTTC
>NA|TRBV5-6|NA|TRBJ1-1
CASSLTLMNTEAFF
TGTGCCAGCAGCCTCACTTTAATGAACACTGAAGCTTTCTTT
>TRBD1|TRBV4-1|NA|TRBJ1-5
CASSQPGQPSNQPQHF
TGCGCCAGCAGCCAGCCGGGACAGCCTAGCAATCAGCCCCAGCATTTT
>NA|TRBV9|few|TRBJ1-1
CASSPRGRLNTEAFF
TGTGCCAGCAGCCCCAGGGGACGGCTGAACACTGAAGCTTTCTTT